This section outlines one T cell receptor (beta chain) sequence together with its context. Study processing details: Amplifying reference gene primers gave estimates of nucleated cell counts. The protocol was immunoSEQ multiplex PCR, while the TCRdb copy is restricted to in-frame clones and leaves out a portion. The D gene and trimming were derived from the DNA, and the V and J assignments and clone size from that table. The data contain tens of thousands of clones, roughly nine tenths of them seen just once; the ten biggest clones take up under 5%. The sample is drawn from a study of blood T cell repertoires in COVID-19. About the research overall: Samples representing acute and convalescent COVID-19 were sourced from the United States, Italy and Spain. PBMCs, B-cell-depleted T cells, or T cells were the source of the cDNA or gDNA that made up the material.

Trimming took 2 bases from V and 3 from J, leaving 11 bases between them. The length of the CDR3 is 13 residues. Per germline, CDR1 GTSNPN and CDR2 SVGIG (reference sequence). Seattle researchers signed up patients amid active infection and tracked them longitudinally. This TCR came from a man aged 55 to 70 with COVID-19, enrolled during active disease. The chain combines TRBV30 with TRBJ2-7; TRBD1 might be the D (5 bases). The material sequenced was peripheral blood. CDR3 bases: TGTGCCTGGAGTTTAAAAGGGGACTACGAGCAGTACTTC. This encodes CAWSLKGDYEQYF.